This TCR beta chain was identified in a study of shared clonotypes between healthy human individuals (dated by TCRdb to the early 2020s). With regard to the full study: The cohort included three men and a couple of women between 18 and 49 years of age. To estimate repertoire size and how much clonotype sharing occurs between individuals, the study deeply sequenced the blood TCR repertoires of about five healthy adults. To increase sequencing depth and limit assay-specific biases, TCR repertoire library preparation and sequencing were carried out by different laboratories using diverse techniques. Per donor, leukapheresis produced somewhere between about 0.94 and 10 billion PBMCs. The investigation overall reported the following: Pairwise subsampling led to the expectation that sequencing depth would affect the degree of clonotype sharing among donors. Sampling was restricted to blood, and TCR repertoires in tissues likely differ from the TCR repertoires found in blood. Because the study included a small number of donors, the genetic and exposure-history diversity represented was limited.

TCR CDR3 regions were amplified from genomic DNA by multiplex PCR using the deep immunoSEQ assay. Genomic DNA extracted from each cell subset was distributed evenly over all wells of several immunoSEQ 96-well plates, and each plate served as one replicate. For unsorted PBMC, about 270 ng of genomic DNA, equivalent to roughly 30,000 T cell genomes, went into each replicate PCR. Unsorted PBMC genomic DNA was sequenced across ten immunoSEQ deep assay plates. Purified libraries were quantified with a Qubit 3.0 fluorometer, sized on a Bioanalyzer 2100, and re-quantified with the KAPA Library Quantification kit. A separate single-read 150-cycle Illumina NextSeq 550 flow cell was used to sequence each immunoSEQ 96-well plate. The study's own analysis went as follows. The immunoSEQ output contained only junctional sequences without quality scores, so filtering could not match that applied to full-length reads. Sequences were annotated with PyIR, a Python wrapper for IgBLAST v1.9, using IMGT germline references to assign V/J genes and CDR3. Reads with weak V/J assignments (E-value above 1e-6), missing CDR3, stop codons, out-of-frame junctions, or ambiguous translated residues were removed. V3J clonotypes were defined as sequences sharing an identical inferred V gene, J gene, and CDR3 amino acid sequence. To compute the percentage overlap between repertoires, the number of shared unique clonotypes was divided by the size of the smaller repertoire. Richness of each repertoire was evaluated using RTK rarefaction, the Chao1 estimator, and Recon v2.1 estimates of unobserved clonotypes. Held by TCRdb, this immuneACCESS table contains in-frame sequences only and omits some clones. Under half of the omission traces to an unresolved V gene where checked; the cause of the rest is unknown. The V and J calls and clone size were taken over from that table, and D and trimming were inferred from the DNA. This sample lists some 480,000 clones; roughly 78% were detected once. Less than 15% of the sample is taken by the ten largest.

V lost 5 bases and J lost 3 bases, and the count of bases not matched to a germline gene is 12. The CDR3 has 17 amino acids, counting the end cysteine and phenylalanine. Only the CDR3 part of the read is kept: 51 bases, read in frame from the first base. The germline V gene (reference sequence) yields PRHDT for CDR1 and FYEKMQ for CDR2. The donors were healthy, HIV-negative adults who had no recently reported acute infections or vaccinations. Every donor was a Caucasian adult residing in Nashville, Tennessee, USA. For unsorted samples, roughly 91 million PBMCs were counted, and genomic DNA was extracted using the QIAamp DNA Blood Mini kit. Blood was collected by leukapheresis, and PBMCs were isolated by Ficoll-Histopaque density gradient centrifugation and then cryopreserved in liquid nitrogen vapor phase. Of note for this clone: Its binding antigen is unknown. No much larger clone exists at a distance of one base, and base qualities are not known.

The sequence is built from TRBV13 and TRBJ1-1, with 10 bases aligning to TRBD1. The TCR was taken from a woman in her thirties or forties in good health. Some clones in this sample may be carry-over from other donors' samples. Sequenced input: PBMCs. The CDR3 in this case is CASSTPGTGVRDTEAFF. The nucleotide sequence is given as TGTGCCAGCAGCACACCCGGGACAGGGGTTCGGGACACTGAAGCTTTCTTT.